These T cell receptor beta chains were read from a single sample in a study of response to subunit inactivated influenza vaccine. From the RT-PCR reads, TCRdb called clonotypes with MiXCR, one entry per CDR3 protein. The data contain 450,000 to 600,000 distinct CDR3 sequences, roughly 7.9% of them singletons. The sequencing here drew on PBMCs from blood, taken less than 30 months after vaccination. These receptors were taken from a man between 50 and 75 years old who received an inactivated influenza vaccine. CDR3s include the opening cysteine and the closing phenylalanine or tryptophan. Fields, in order: CDR3 DNA, CDR3 protein, V gene, D gene, J gene, clone size. D genes are given only for firm matches. The listing skips clone size in some rows; elsewhere it reads once, few, many or a size class.

TGCAGTGCTTATCCGACAGACCAAGAGACCCAGTACTTC | CSAYPTDQETQYF | TRBV20-1 | . | TRBJ2-5 | .
TGTGCCATCAGCGAACAGCAGAACACTGAAGCTTTCTTT | CAISEQQNTEAFF | TRBV10-3 | . | TRBJ1-1 | .
TGTGCCACCAGTGACATGGGGACCGGGACAGGATACAATGAGCAGTTCTTC | CATSDMGTGTGYNEQFF | TRBV24-1 | TRBD1 | TRBJ2-1 | few
TGCGCCAGCAGCTTGGCCGGAGACCCTAACTATGGCTACACCTTC | CASSLAGDPNYGYTF | TRBV5-1 | . | TRBJ1-2 | .
TGCAGTGCGCGGGACAGGGGATTTCATGGCTACACCTTC | CSARDRGFHGYTF | TRBV20-1 | TRBD1 | TRBJ1-2 | .
TGTGCCAGCGGGGACCTAGGGAGGGAGTACTTC | CASGDLGREYF | TRBV5-5 | TRBD2 | TRBJ2-7 | .
TGTGCCAGCAGTTTGTATGGACAGCCCCAGCATTTT | CASSLYGQPQHF | TRBV28 | . | TRBJ1-5 | few
TGTGCCAGCAGCTTAGGTCCTAAAAACATTCAGTACTTC | CASSLGPKNIQYF | TRBV7-6 | . | TRBJ2-4 | many
TGCAGCGTTGAATCTACCTACAATGAGCAGTTCTTC | CSVESTYNEQFF | TRBV29-1 | . | TRBJ2-1 | many
TGTGCCAGCAGCAAGACTAGCGCAGTAGTCGAGCAGTACTTC | CASSKTSAVVEQYF | TRBV7-2 | TRBD2 | TRBJ2-7 | .
TGTGCCAGCAGTTTACACAGGTATGGCTACGAGCAGTACTTC | CASSLHRYGYEQYF | TRBV12-3/TRBV12-4 | . | TRBJ2-7 | .
TGCAGTGCCCCACCCCAGGGATTTTCACGGGCAGATACGCAGTATTTT | CSAPPQGFSRADTQYF | TRBV20-1 | . | TRBJ2-3 | many
TGCAGTGCCCAGCCAGGCTTCTATAACAATGAGCAGTTCTTC | CSAQPGFYNNEQFF | TRBV20-1 | . | TRBJ2-1 | many
TGTGCCAGCAGCCCGGAGACAGCTCCAGATACGCAGTATTTT | CASSPETAPDTQYF | TRBV6-2/TRBV6-3 | . | TRBJ2-3 | few
TGTGCCAGCAGTAATACCGGGACACCCTACGAGCAGTACTTC | CASSNTGTPYEQYF | TRBV25-1 | . | TRBJ2-7 | .
TGCGCCAGCAGCCAAGAATCCGGAATAGTGTACGAGCAGTACTTC | CASSQESGIVYEQYF | TRBV4-1 | . | TRBJ2-7 | .
TGTGCCAGCAGCGTTGGAGCGGGGGGGTGGCCAGATACGCAGTATTTT | CASSVGAGGWPDTQYF | TRBV9 | TRBD2 | TRBJ2-3 | many
TGTGCCAGCAGCTTAGTGGGATCCTGGCCTTACGAGCAGTACTTC | CASSLVGSWPYEQYF | TRBV7-8 | . | TRBJ2-7 | .
TGTGCCAGCAGTCCGACAGGGGTCACCGGGGAGCTGTTTTTT | CASSPTGVTGELFF | TRBV27 | TRBD1 | TRBJ2-2 | few
TGCAGCGCCCAGAGGGCTAGCGGCTACACAGATACGCAGTATTTT | CSAQRASGYTDTQYF | TRBV29-1 | TRBD2 | TRBJ2-3 | .
TGTGCCAGCGGGGCGTCGTACAATGAGCAGTTCTTC | CASGASYNEQFF | TRBV6-5 | . | TRBJ2-1 | .
TGTGCCAGCAGTGCGGGCAGCTCCTACGAGCAGTACTTC | CASSAGSSYEQYF | TRBV25-1 | . | TRBJ2-7 | many
TGCGCCAGCAGCTTGTTAGCGGGAGGGCCCTCCTACAATGAGCAGTTCTTC | CASSLLAGGPSYNEQFF | TRBV5-1 | TRBD2 | TRBJ2-1 | .
TGTGCCATCAGTGGGGTCAACACTGAAGCTTTCTTT | CAISGVNTEAFF | TRBV10-3 | . | TRBJ1-1 | .
TGTGCCACCAGTGAAAGGACAGTTTTGGAGACCCAGTACTTC | CATSERTVLETQYF | TRBV24-1 | . | TRBJ2-5 | few
TGTGCCAGCAGCCGACACCGGTCCTCTGAAGCTTTCTTT | CASSRHRSSEAFF | TRBV14 | . | TRBJ1-1 | few
TGTGCCAGCAGCGTAAGTTCTCCGGGAGAGACCCAGTACTTC | CASSVSSPGETQYF | TRBV9 | . | TRBJ2-5 | .
TGCGCCAGCACTCAAGGACTAGCCAAAAGCTACAATGAGCAGTTCTTC | CASTQGLAKSYNEQFF | TRBV4-1 | TRBD2 | TRBJ2-1 | .
TGTGCCAGCAGTCCCCTCCGGGGCCAAAACAACAATGAGCAGTTCTTC | CASSPLRGQNNNEQFF | TRBV12-3/TRBV12-4 | . | TRBJ2-1 | .
TGCGCCAGCAGCTTGGGGCAGATGAACACTGAAGCTTTCTTT | CASSLGQMNTEAFF | TRBV5-1 | . | TRBJ1-1 | many
TGTGCCAGCAGCCCCGAGGGGGGGACTGCTAACATTCAGTACTTC | CASSPEGGTANIQYF | TRBV7-9 | . | TRBJ2-4 | .
TGTGCCATAGGGAACAGCAAGTCTGGAAACACCATATATTTT | CAIGNSKSGNTIYF | TRBV10-3 | . | TRBJ1-3 | many
TGTGCCAGCAGCCAAGATTGGGCCAGGGGTAGCCAAGAGACCCAGTACTTC | CASSQDWARGSQETQYF | TRBV3-1 | . | TRBJ2-5 | .
TGTGCCAGCAGCCTCCCCCAGCGGGGATGGGATACGCAGTATTTT | CASSLPQRGWDTQYF | TRBV12-3/TRBV12-4 | TRBD2 | TRBJ2-3 | few
TGTGCCAGCAGTCCCTCCCCTTGGGGGAGTTCACCCCTCCACTTT | CASSPSPWGSSPLHF | TRBV12-3/TRBV12-4 | . | TRBJ1-6 | .
TGTGCCAGCAGTTTAGCGCTTCTGGAATCGCCGCAGTATTTT | CASSLALLESPQYF | TRBV12-3/TRBV12-4 | . | TRBJ2-3 | .
TGTGCCAGCAGTTTATCAGCAGGGAGTAACTACGAGCAGTACTTC | CASSLSAGSNYEQYF | TRBV27 | . | TRBJ2-7 | .
TGTGCCAGCAGCAGGGGAGGGGACCCAACTAACATTCAGTACTTC | CASSRGGDPTNIQYF | TRBV27 | . | TRBJ2-4 | once
TGCGCCAGCAGTGTGGACAGCGGGACTGAAGCTTTCTTT | CASSVDSGTEAFF | TRBV10-1 | . | TRBJ1-1 | .
TGTGCCAGCAGTCCCTCCGGGATGGGGACTGAAGCTTTCTTT | CASSPSGMGTEAFF | TRBV6-2/TRBV6-3 | . | TRBJ1-1 | .
TGCAGTGCCCCTGGACTAGCGGGAGGGCCGGGTGAGCAGTTCTTC | CSAPGLAGGPGEQFF | TRBV20-1 | TRBD2 | TRBJ2-1 | few
TGTGCCACCAGTGACCCCACCCAGACTAGCACAGATACGCAGTATTTT | CATSDPTQTSTDTQYF | TRBV24-1 | . | TRBJ2-3 | many